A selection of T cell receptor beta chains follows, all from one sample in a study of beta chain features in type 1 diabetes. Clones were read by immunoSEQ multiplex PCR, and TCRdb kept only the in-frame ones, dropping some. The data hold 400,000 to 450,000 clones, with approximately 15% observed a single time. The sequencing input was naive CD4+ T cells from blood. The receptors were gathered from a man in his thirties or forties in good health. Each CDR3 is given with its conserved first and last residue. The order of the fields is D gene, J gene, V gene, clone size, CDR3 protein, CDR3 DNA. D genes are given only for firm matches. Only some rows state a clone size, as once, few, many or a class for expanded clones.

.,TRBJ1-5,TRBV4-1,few,CASSQDLVSNQPQHF,TGCGCCAGCAGCCAAGATCTCGTCTCCAATCAGCCCCAGCATTTT
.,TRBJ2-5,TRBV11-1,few,CASSSSVYQETQYF,TGTGCCAGCAGCTCGTCGGTATACCAAGAGACCCAGTACTTC
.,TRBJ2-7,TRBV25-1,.,CASSDEGQGSSYEQYF,TGTGCCAGCAGTGATGAGGGGCAGGGGAGCTCCTACGAGCAGTACTTC
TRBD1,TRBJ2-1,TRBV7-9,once,CASSPGGQGYNEQFF,TGTGCCAGCAGTCCTGGGGGACAGGGCTACAATGAGCAGTTCTTC
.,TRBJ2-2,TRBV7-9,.,CASQVDGELFF,TGTGCCAGCCAGGTAGACGGGGAGCTGTTTTTT
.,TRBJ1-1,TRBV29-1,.,CSVVKGYTEAFF,TGCAGCGTTGTAAAGGGGTACACTGAAGCTTTCTTT
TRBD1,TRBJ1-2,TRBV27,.,CASRVGTAYGYTF,TGTGCCAGCAGAGTTGGGACAGCGTATGGCTACACCTTC
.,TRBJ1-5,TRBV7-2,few,CASSTGNQPQHF,TGTGCCAGCAGCACCGGCAATCAGCCCCAGCATTTT
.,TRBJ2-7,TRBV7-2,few,CASSPGAHREQYF,TGTGCCAGCAGCCCAGGGGCACACCGCGAGCAGTACTTC
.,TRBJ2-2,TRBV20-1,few,CSASHPGELFF,TGCAGTGCTTCCCATCCCGGGGAGCTGTTTTTT
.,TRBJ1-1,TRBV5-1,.,CASSSTTWGRKTEAFF,TGCGCCAGCAGCTCGACCACCTGGGGGCGGAAAACTGAAGCTTTCTTT
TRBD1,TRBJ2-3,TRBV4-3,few,CASSQQTGDGQYF,TGCGCCAGCAGCCAACAAACAGGGGATGGGCAGTATTTT
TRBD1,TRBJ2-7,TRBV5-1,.,CASNPWVGTGSSYEQYF,TGCGCCAGCAATCCGTGGGTCGGGACAGGAAGCTCCTACGAGCAGTACTTC
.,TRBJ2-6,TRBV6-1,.,CASSAQGLRSSGANVLTF,TGTGCCAGCAGTGCCCAGGGACTGCGGAGCTCTGGGGCCAACGTCCTGACTTTC
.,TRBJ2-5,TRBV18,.,CASSLEVTQYF,TGTGCCAGCTCACTGGAGGTGACCCAGTACTTC
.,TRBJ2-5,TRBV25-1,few,CASSAGETQYF,TGTGCCAGCAGTGCGGGGGAGACCCAGTACTTC
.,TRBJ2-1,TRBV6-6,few,CASTLTGANNEQFF,TGTGCCAGCACCTTAACGGGGGCAAACAATGAGCAGTTCTTC
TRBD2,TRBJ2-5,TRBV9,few,CASSVVPSGGAETQYF,TGTGCCAGCAGCGTAGTTCCTAGCGGGGGGGCCGAGACCCAGTACTTC
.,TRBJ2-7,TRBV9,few,CASSVGPNIYYEQYF,TGTGCCAGCAGCGTAGGGCCGAACATTTACTACGAGCAGTACTTC
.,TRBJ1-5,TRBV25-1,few,CASSGGSHSNQPQHF,TGTGCCAGCAGTGGAGGGTCACATAGCAATCAGCCCCAGCATTTT
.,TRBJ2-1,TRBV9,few,CASSVAGPYNEQFF,TGTGCCAGCAGCGTAGCGGGACCCTACAATGAGCAGTTCTTC
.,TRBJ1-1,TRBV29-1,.,CSVRRGTDTEAFF,TGCAGCGTTAGAAGGGGGACGGACACTGAAGCTTTCTTT
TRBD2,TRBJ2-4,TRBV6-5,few,CASKGGGIAKNIQYF,TGTGCCAGCAAAGGCGGGGGGATAGCCAAAAACATTCAGTACTTC
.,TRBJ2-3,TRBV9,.,CASSPRTSTDTQYF,TGTGCCAGCAGCCCGAGGACTAGCACAGATACGCAGTATTTT
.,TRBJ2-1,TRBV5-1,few,CASSSDGASYNEQFF,TGCGCCAGCAGCTCCGACGGAGCTAGCTACAATGAGCAGTTCTTC
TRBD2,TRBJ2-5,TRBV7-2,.,CASSLGGGRETQYF,TGTGCCAGCAGCTTAGGCGGGGGACGAGAGACCCAGTACTTC
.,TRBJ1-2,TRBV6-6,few,CASSQTVNYGYTF,TGTGCCAGCAGCCAGACAGTTAACTATGGCTACACCTTC
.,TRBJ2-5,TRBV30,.,CAWRPRAETQYF,TGTGCCTGGAGGCCCCGTGCGGAGACCCAGTACTTC
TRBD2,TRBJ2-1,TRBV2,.,CASSSGGDNEQFF,TGTGCCAGCAGTAGCGGGGGGGACAATGAGCAGTTCTTC
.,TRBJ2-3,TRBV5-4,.,CASSLVGGGTDTQYF,TGTGCCAGCAGCTTGGTGGGGGGCGGCACAGATACGCAGTATTTT
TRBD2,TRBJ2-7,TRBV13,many,CASSLRGTSGGAEQYF,TGTGCCAGCAGCCTCCGCGGGACTAGCGGGGGGGCGGAGCAGTACTTC